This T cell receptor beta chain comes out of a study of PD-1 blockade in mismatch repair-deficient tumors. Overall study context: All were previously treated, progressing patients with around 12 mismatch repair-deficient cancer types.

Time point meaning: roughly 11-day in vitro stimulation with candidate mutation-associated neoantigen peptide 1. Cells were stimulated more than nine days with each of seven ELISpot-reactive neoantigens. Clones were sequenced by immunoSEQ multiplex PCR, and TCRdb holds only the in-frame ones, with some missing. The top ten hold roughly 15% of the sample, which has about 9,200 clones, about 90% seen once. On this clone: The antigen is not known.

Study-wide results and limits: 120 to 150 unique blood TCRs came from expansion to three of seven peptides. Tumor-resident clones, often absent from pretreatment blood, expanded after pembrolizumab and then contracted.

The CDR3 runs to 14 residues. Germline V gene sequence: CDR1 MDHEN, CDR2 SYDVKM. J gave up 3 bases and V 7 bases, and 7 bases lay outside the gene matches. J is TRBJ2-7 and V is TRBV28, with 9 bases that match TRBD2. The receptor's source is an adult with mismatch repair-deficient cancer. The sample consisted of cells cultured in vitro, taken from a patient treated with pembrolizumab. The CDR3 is CASNIAGDHYEQYF. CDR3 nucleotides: TGTGCCAGCAACATAGCGGGAGATCACTACGAGCAGTACTTC.